This T cell receptor (beta chain) was recovered during a study of breast tumors, draining lymph nodes, adjacent tissues. Findings and limits, study-wide: Tumor T cell lymph node origin was a supported hypothesis, not proven.

This clonotype was counted ten times or more. Its cognate antigen is unknown. From the multiplex PCR reads, TCRdb called clonotypes with MiXCR, one entry per CDR3 protein. The sample includes some 53,000 distinct CDR3 sequences, roughly 39% of them seen just once. CDR1 and CDR2 (germline): SGHRS, YFSETQ. V was pared by 3 bases and J by 5 bases, with 7 bases of the junction left unmatched. The CDR3 is 15 amino acids. The clonotype was recovered from a female donor with breast cancer. Some clones in this sample may be carry-over from other donors' samples. This chain links TRBV5-1 with TRBJ2-1, with 8 bases that match TRBD2. The sample taken for sequencing was breast tumor tissue. This chain's CDR3 is CASSYRSGGNNEQFF. In nucleotides, the CDR3 is TGCGCCAGCAGCTATCGGTCGGGGGGGAACAATGAGCAGTTCTTC.